This T cell receptor beta chain was sequenced during a study of graft-versus-host responses after intestinal transplantation. Study in general: Grafts that recipients had were multivisceral, liver-intestinal, or isolated intestinal transplants. Findings and caveats of the study: High graft-versus-host to host-versus-graft T cell clonal ratios marked allografts of patients with graft-donor macrochimerism. In recipient marrow, GvH clones were found, and some appeared first in ileum or blood.

This CDR3 comprises 15 residues. The V gene lost 5 bases and the J gene lost 0 bases, with 13 bases spanning the gap. Germline assignment: CDR1 SEHNR and CDR2 FQNEAQ (reference sequence). The posterior iliac crest or another chosen site supplied post-transplant bone marrow aspirates. Profiling relied on immunoSEQ multiplex PCR, and the TCRdb table lists in-frame clones only, not all of them. The table lists about 2,900 clones, about 93% of them singletons. Concerning this clone itself: Its specificity is unknown.

The starting material was bone marrow, obtained more than 350 days after transplant. The receptor was derived from a human patient who received an intestinal transplant, so some T cells may come from the graft donor. The chain has TRBV7-9 and TRBJ1-2; possible D gene TRBD1, 5 bases. The chain's CDR3 is CASSRQYESNYGYTF. CDR3 DNA sequence: TGTGCCAGCAGCAGACAGTACGAATCTAACTATGGCTACACCTTC.